This T cell receptor (beta chain) was observed in a study of blood T cell repertoires in COVID-19. Study-level information: The United States, Italy and Spain were the sources of the acute and convalescent COVID-19 samples.

Sequenced by immunoSEQ multiplex PCR; TCRdb stores in-frame clones only, minus some. The repertoire has fewer than 200,000 clones, over 65% of them found once; the top ten carry under 4.5%. Donors in Cohort 3 counted as recovered after two negative PCRs, clearance, or symptom resolution. Per the germline V gene, CDR1 is KGHSH and CDR2 is LQKENI. This CDR3 contains 16 residues. Trimming left V 6 bases short and J 5 bases short, with 22 bases between. This chain uses TRBV18 with TRBJ1-1; D uncertain. Sequencing was done on a sample of PBMCs or T cells enriched from blood (not recorded which). The sequence was collected from a woman between 50 and 59 years old who had recovered from COVID-19. CDR3 protein: CASSPVEGRGRTEAFF. CDR3 sequence (DNA): TGTGCCAGCTCCCCGGTTGAGGGCCGAGGTAGGACTGAAGCTTTCTTT.